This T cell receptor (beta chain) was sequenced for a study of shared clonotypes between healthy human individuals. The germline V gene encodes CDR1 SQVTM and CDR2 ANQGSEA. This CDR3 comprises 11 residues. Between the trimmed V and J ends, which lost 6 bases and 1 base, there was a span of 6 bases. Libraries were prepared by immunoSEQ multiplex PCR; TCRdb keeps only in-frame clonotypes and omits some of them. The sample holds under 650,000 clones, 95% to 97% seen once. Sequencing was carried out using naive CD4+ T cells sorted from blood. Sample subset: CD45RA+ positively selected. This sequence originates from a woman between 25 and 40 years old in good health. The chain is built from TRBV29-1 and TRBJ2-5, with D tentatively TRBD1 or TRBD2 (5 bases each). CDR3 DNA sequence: TGCAGCGTGGGGACCCAAGAGACCCAGTACTTC. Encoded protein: CSVGTQETQYF.